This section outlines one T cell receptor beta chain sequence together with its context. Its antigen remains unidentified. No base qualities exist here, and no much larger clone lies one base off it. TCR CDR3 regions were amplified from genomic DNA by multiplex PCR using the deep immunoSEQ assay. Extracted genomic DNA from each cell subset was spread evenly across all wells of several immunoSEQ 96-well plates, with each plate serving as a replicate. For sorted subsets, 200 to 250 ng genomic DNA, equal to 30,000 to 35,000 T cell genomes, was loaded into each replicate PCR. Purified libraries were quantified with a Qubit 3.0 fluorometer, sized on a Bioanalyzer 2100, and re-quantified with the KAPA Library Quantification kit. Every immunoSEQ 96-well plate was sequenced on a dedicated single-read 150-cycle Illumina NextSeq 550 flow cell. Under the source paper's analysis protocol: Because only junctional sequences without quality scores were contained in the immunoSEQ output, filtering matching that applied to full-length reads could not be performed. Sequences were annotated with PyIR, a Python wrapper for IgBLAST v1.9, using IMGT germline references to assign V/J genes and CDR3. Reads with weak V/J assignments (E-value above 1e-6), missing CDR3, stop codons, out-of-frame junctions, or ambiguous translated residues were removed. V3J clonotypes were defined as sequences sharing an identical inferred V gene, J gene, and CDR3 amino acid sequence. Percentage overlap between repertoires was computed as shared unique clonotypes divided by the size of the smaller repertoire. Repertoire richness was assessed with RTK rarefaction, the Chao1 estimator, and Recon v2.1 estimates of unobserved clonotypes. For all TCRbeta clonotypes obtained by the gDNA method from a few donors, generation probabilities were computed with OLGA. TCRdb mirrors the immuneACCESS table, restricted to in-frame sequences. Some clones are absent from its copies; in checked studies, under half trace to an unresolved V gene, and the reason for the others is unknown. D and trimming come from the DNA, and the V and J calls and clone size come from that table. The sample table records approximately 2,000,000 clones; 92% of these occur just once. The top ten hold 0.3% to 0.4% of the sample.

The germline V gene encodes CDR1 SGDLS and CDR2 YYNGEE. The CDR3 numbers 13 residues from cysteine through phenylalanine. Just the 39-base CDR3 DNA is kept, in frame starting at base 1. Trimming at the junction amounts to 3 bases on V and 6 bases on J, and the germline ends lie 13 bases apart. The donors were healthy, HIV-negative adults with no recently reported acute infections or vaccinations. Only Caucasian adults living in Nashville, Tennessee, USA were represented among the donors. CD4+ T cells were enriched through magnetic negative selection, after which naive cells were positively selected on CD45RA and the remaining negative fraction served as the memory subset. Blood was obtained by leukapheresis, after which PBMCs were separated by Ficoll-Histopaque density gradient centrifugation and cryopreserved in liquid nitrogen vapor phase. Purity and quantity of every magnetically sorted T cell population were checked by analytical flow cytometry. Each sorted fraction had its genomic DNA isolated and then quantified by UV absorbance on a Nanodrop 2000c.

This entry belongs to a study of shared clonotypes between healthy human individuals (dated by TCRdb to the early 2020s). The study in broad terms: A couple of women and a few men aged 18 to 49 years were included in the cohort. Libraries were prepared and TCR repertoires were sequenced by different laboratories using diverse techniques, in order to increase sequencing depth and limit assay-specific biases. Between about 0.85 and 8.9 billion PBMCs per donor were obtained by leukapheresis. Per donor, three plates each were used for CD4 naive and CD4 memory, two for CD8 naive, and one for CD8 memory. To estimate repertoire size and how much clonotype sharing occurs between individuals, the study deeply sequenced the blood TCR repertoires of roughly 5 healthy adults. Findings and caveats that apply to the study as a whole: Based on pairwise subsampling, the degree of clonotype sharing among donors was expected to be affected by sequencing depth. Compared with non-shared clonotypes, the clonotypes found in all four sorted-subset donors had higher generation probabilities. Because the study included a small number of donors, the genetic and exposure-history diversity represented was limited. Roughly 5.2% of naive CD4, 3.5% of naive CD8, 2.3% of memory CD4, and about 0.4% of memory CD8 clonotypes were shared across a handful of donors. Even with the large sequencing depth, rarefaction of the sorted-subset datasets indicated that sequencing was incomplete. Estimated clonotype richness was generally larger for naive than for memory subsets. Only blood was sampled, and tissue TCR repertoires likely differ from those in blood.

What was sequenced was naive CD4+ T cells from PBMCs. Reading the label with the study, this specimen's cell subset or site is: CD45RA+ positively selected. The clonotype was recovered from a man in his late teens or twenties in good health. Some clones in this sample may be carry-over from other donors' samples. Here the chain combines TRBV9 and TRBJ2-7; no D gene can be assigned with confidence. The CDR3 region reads CASSGRVVSEQYF. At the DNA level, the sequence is TGTGCCAGCAGCGGACGGGTAGTGAGCGAGCAGTACTTC.